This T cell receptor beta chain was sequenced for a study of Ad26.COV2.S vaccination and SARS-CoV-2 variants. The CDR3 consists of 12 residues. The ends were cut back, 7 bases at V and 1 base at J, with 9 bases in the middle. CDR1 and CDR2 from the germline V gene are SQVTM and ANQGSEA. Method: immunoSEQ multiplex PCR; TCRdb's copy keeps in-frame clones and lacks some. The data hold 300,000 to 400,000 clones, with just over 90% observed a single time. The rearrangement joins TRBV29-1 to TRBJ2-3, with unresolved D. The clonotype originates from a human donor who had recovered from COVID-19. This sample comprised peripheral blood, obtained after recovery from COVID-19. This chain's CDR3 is CSGLVGTDTQYF. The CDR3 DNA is TGCAGCGGCCTGGTCGGCACAGATACGCAGTATTTT.